This T cell receptor (beta chain) was profiled in a study of T cells in Graves' hyperthyroidism and ophthalmopathy. Germline V gives CDR1 MDHEN, CDR2 SYDVKM. Trimming took 3 bases from V and 3 from J, leaving 12 bases between them. This CDR3 region has 14 residues. Amplification of TCR beta CDR3 regions was performed using RNA transcripts as template. First-round RT-PCR with HTBI primers amplified the TCR CDR3 region. In TCRdb, the multiplex PCR reads were re-called with MiXCR into one record per CDR3 protein. This sample yields about 620,000 distinct CDR3 sequences, of which under 20% are seen a single time; around 4% belongs to the top ten. The study based diagnoses on clinical symptoms, serum thyroxine and TRAb, thyroid ultrasound and orbital computed tomography. Isolation of PBMCs was performed on around 9.4 ml fresh peripheral blood. Study-level points and caveats: Stable hyperthyroidism was separated from ophthalmopathy by a model based on 13 V-J features. Appearing also in blood were most of the thyroid clonotypes expanded above 0.001.

Of note for this clonotype: What it binds is unknown.

Material for sequencing was blood. V is TRBV28 and J is TRBJ2-7, with D possibly called TRBD1 or TRBD2 (7 bases each). The origin of this receptor is a woman aged 30 to 39 with Graves' hyperthyroidism. CDR3 sequence reads: CASSFLRGGYEQYF. Written as DNA, the CDR3 is TGTGCCAGCAGTTTTCTCAGGGGGGGCTACGAGCAGTACTTC.